A selection of T cell receptor beta chains follows, all from one sample in a study of identical twins. TCRdb itself ran the 5' RACE reads through MiXCR, one entry per CDR3 protein. This sample carries a few hundred thousand distinct CDR3 sequences, roughly 8% of them seen once, and the ten largest clones take less than 4%. These data are also associated with another study on yellow fever vaccine responses in identical twins.

The sample comprised CD8+ T cells sorted from blood. These receptors were obtained from a woman aged 18-29 years in good health. Both conserved end residues are part of each CDR3. Each record gives: J gene, V gene, D gene, clone size, CDR3 protein, CDR3 DNA. A D gene is named only where the DNA matches it firmly. The size of a clone is reported for some rows only, either as once, few or many, or as a class for expanded clones.

J: TRBJ2-7
V: TRBV5-6
D: -
size: few
CDR3: CASSLTGPAKAEQYF
DNA: TGTGCCAGCAGCTTAACCGGGCCGGCCAAAGCCGAGCAGTACTTC

J: TRBJ2-5
V: TRBV29-1
D: TRBD1
size: many
CDR3: CSVIPPTGWETQYF
DNA: TGCAGCGTAATACCCCCGACAGGGTGGGAGACCCAGTACTTC

J: TRBJ1-2
V: TRBV5-6
D: -
size: -
CDR3: CASSAGHSPSYGYTF
DNA: TGTGCCAGCAGCGCGGGACACAGCCCTTCCTATGGCTACACCTTC

J: TRBJ1-1
V: TRBV29-1
D: -
size: -
CDR3: CSVERGFEAFF
DNA: TGCAGCGTTGAGAGGGGGTTTGAAGCTTTCTTT

J: TRBJ2-1
V: TRBV2
D: -
size: -
CDR3: CASSEGAGTGNEQFF
DNA: TGTGCCAGCAGTGAAGGCGCAGGGACGGGGAATGAGCAGTTCTTC

J: TRBJ2-1
V: TRBV4-3
D: -
size: -
CDR3: CASSQAISGEQFF
DNA: TGCGCCAGCAGCCAAGCGATTTCTGGTGAGCAGTTCTTC

J: TRBJ1-1
V: TRBV24-1
D: -
size: few
CDR3: CATSDSNTEAFF
DNA: TGTGCCACCAGTGATTCGAACACTGAAGCTTTCTTT

J: TRBJ2-3
V: TRBV4-1
D: -
size: many
CDR3: CASSQEGLGTDTQYF
DNA: TGCGCCAGCAGCCAAGAAGGCCTCGGCACAGATACGCAGTATTTT

J: TRBJ2-7
V: TRBV6-9
D: TRBD1
size: many
CDR3: CAGFRQGIYEQYF
DNA: TGTGCCGGCTTTCGACAGGGGATCTACGAGCAGTACTTC

J: TRBJ2-3
V: TRBV3-1
D: -
size: -
CDR3: CASSQEVMGLRGDTDTQYF
DNA: TGTGCCAGCAGCCAAGAGGTTATGGGTTTGCGGGGAGACACAGATACGCAGTATTTT

J: TRBJ2-1
V: TRBV5-1
D: TRBD2
size: -
CDR3: CASSWDTSGGVSTYNEQFF
DNA: TGCGCCAGCAGCTGGGATACTAGCGGGGGGGTCTCTACCTACAATGAGCAGTTCTTC

J: TRBJ2-6
V: TRBV12-3/TRBV12-4
D: TRBD2
size: few
CDR3: CALSLASSSGSAGANVLTF
DNA: TGTGCCCTCAGTTTAGCCTCTTCTAGCGGGAGTGCTGGGGCCAACGTCCTGACTTTC

J: TRBJ2-1
V: TRBV21-1
D: -
size: many
CDR3: CASSKVGWKAGLKYNEQFF
DNA: TGTGCCAGCAGCAAAGTTGGGTGGAAAGCGGGGCTGAAGTACAATGAGCAGTTCTTC

J: TRBJ2-3
V: TRBV29-1
D: -
size: many
CDR3: CSFTAVTDTQYF
DNA: TGCAGTTTCACGGCTGTCACAGATACGCAGTATTTT

J: TRBJ1-4
V: TRBV6-1
D: TRBD1
size: many
CDR3: CATRTGLNEKLFF
DNA: TGTGCCACCAGGACAGGGCTGAATGAAAAACTGTTTTTT

J: TRBJ2-7
V: TRBV12-3/TRBV12-4
D: -
size: -
CDR3: CASSSEPKEPYEQYF
DNA: TGTGCCAGCAGTTCCGAGCCTAAGGAGCCCTACGAGCAGTACTTC

J: TRBJ2-7
V: TRBV18
D: -
size: few
CDR3: CASSHSSSYEQYF
DNA: TGTGCCAGCTCACACAGCAGTTCCTACGAGCAGTACTTC

J: TRBJ2-1
V: TRBV15
D: -
size: -
CDR3: CATSRAPLESGNEQFF
DNA: TGTGCCACCAGCAGAGCCCCTCTGGAGAGTGGAAATGAGCAGTTCTTC

J: TRBJ2-3
V: TRBV9
D: TRBD2
size: few
CDR3: CATGSGGSTDTQYF
DNA: TGTGCCACGGGGAGCGGGGGGAGCACAGATACGCAGTATTTT

J: TRBJ2-7
V: TRBV29-1
D: -
size: many
CDR3: CSVEVVAYEQYF
DNA: TGCAGCGTTGAAGTCGTCGCCTACGAGCAGTACTTC

J: TRBJ2-1
V: TRBV28
D: TRBD2
size: many
CDR3: CASSSLRGEASYNEQFF
DNA: TGTGCCAGCAGTTCCCTCCGGGGGGAGGCCTCCTACAATGAGCAGTTCTTC

J: TRBJ2-1
V: TRBV11-2
D: TRBD2
size: -
CDR3: CASSGVAGPHNEQFF
DNA: TGTGCCAGCAGCGGGGTAGCGGGACCCCACAATGAGCAGTTCTTC

J: TRBJ2-2
V: TRBV13
D: TRBD1
size: -
CDR3: CASSLGQVDTGELFF
DNA: TGTGCCAGCAGCCTGGGACAGGTCGACACCGGGGAGCTGTTTTTT

J: TRBJ2-6
V: TRBV9
D: -
size: -
CDR3: CASSVDWSLSGANVLTF
DNA: TGTGCCAGCAGCGTAGATTGGTCTCTCTCTGGGGCCAACGTCCTGACTTTC

J: TRBJ2-1
V: TRBV27
D: -
size: -
CDR3: CASSLWQASNEQFF
DNA: TGTGCCAGCAGTTTATGGCAGGCCTCCAATGAGCAGTTCTTC

J: TRBJ2-6
V: TRBV4-3
D: -
size: few
CDR3: CASSQAGGSSGANVLTF
DNA: TGCGCCAGCAGCCAAGCAGGGGGGAGCTCTGGGGCCAACGTCCTGACTTTC

J: TRBJ2-7
V: TRBV7-8
D: -
size: -
CDR3: CASSLGVLASYEQYF
DNA: TGTGCCAGCAGCTTAGGGGTTCTAGCCTCATACGAGCAGTACTTC

J: TRBJ2-6
V: TRBV13
D: -
size: -
CDR3: CASSSQTGNGANVLTF
DNA: TGTGCCAGCAGCTCACAAACAGGGAATGGGGCCAACGTCCTGACTTTC

J: TRBJ2-5
V: TRBV20-1
D: -
size: few
CDR3: CSAKESGTSVETQYF
DNA: TGCAGTGCCAAAGAATCCGGGACGTCTGTCGAGACCCAGTACTTC

J: TRBJ1-5
V: TRBV6-1
D: TRBD1
size: few
CDR3: CASSERDSLLNQPQHF
DNA: TGTGCCAGCAGTGAAAGGGACAGCCTACTCAATCAGCCCCAGCATTTT

J: TRBJ2-6
V: TRBV30
D: -
size: -
CDR3: CACNGANVLTF
DNA: TGTGCCTGTAATGGGGCCAACGTCCTGACTTTC

J: TRBJ2-7
V: TRBV6-6
D: -
size: few
CDR3: CASSSSQDEQYF
DNA: TGTGCCAGCAGTTCTTCCCAGGACGAGCAGTACTTC

J: TRBJ2-7
V: TRBV23-1
D: TRBD1
size: -
CDR3: CASSQSLDRRIYEQYF
DNA: TGCGCCAGCAGTCAATCCTTGGACAGGCGGATTTACGAGCAGTACTTC

J: TRBJ2-5
V: TRBV12-3/TRBV12-4
D: -
size: -
CDR3: CASSLSSEETQYF
DNA: TGTGCCAGCAGTTTATCCTCTGAAGAGACCCAGTACTTC

J: TRBJ2-1
V: TRBV6-5
D: -
size: -
CDR3: CASSYSRGAYNEQFF
DNA: TGTGCCAGCAGTTACTCCCGGGGGGCATACAATGAGCAGTTCTTC

J: TRBJ2-7
V: TRBV10-3
D: TRBD2
size: many
CDR3: CAISESSSGGPVSYEQYF
DNA: TGTGCCATCAGTGAGTCGTCTAGCGGGGGGCCGGTATCCTACGAGCAGTACTTC

J: TRBJ2-3
V: TRBV6-5
D: TRBD2
size: -
CDR3: CASSLAGPDTQYF
DNA: TGTGCCAGCAGCTTAGCGGGTCCCGATACGCAGTATTTT

J: TRBJ2-5
V: TRBV15
D: TRBD1
size: many
CDR3: CATSRVGTGETQYF
DNA: TGTGCCACCAGCAGAGTTGGGACAGGGGAGACCCAGTACTTC

J: TRBJ2-3
V: TRBV11-2
D: -
size: many
CDR3: CASSFSTGTDTQYF
DNA: TGTGCCAGCAGCTTTTCGACAGGCACAGATACGCAGTATTTT

J: TRBJ2-7
V: TRBV5-1
D: -
size: many
CDR3: CASSLDGVGYEQYF
DNA: TGCGCCAGCAGCTTGGACGGGGTTGGCTACGAGCAGTACTTC

J: TRBJ2-7
V: TRBV2
D: -
size: few
CDR3: CASSSQEAFYEQYF
DNA: TGTGCCAGCAGTAGCCAGGAGGCTTTCTACGAGCAGTACTTC

J: TRBJ2-5
V: TRBV24-1
D: -
size: -
CDR3: CATSDFGPGETQYF
DNA: TGTGCCACCAGTGATTTCGGACCGGGGGAGACCCAGTACTTC

J: TRBJ2-1
V: TRBV7-9
D: TRBD1
size: -
CDR3: CASSPAGQGAYEQFF
DNA: TGTGCCAGCAGCCCCGCCGGCCAGGGGGCGTATGAGCAGTTCTTC

J: TRBJ2-7
V: TRBV6-2/TRBV6-3
D: TRBD1
size: few
CDR3: CASRAPGQGAYEQYF
DNA: TGTGCCAGCAGGGCGCCGGGACAGGGCGCCTACGAGCAGTACTTC

J: TRBJ2-1
V: TRBV12-3/TRBV12-4
D: -
size: many
CDR3: CASSPVSSYNEQFF
DNA: TGTGCCAGCAGCCCGGTTAGCTCCTACAATGAGCAGTTCTTC

J: TRBJ2-1
V: TRBV27
D: TRBD1
size: many
CDR3: CASSLYQLLGKTGSPNEQFF
DNA: TGTGCCAGCAGTTTATATCAGTTGCTGGGTAAGACAGGGAGCCCCAATGAGCAGTTCTTC

J: TRBJ1-1
V: TRBV10-3
D: TRBD1
size: many
CDR3: CAIMGDREAFF
DNA: TGTGCCATTATGGGGGACAGGGAAGCTTTCTTT

J: TRBJ1-1
V: TRBV12-3/TRBV12-4
D: -
size: -
CDR3: CASSYGRFSFF
DNA: TGTGCCAGCAGCTACGGACGGTTTAGTTTCTTT

J: TRBJ2-1
V: TRBV3-1
D: -
size: many
CDR3: CASSFIGSHEQFF
DNA: TGTGCCAGCAGCTTTATCGGTTCACATGAGCAGTTCTTC

J: TRBJ2-1
V: TRBV6-2/TRBV6-3
D: TRBD2
size: -
CDR3: CASSYGGGPNEQFF
DNA: TGTGCCAGCAGTTATGGCGGGGGGCCCAATGAGCAGTTCTTC

J: TRBJ2-1
V: TRBV9
D: -
size: few
CDR3: CASSVGGLGYEQFF
DNA: TGTGCCAGCAGCGTAGGAGGCCTCGGGTATGAGCAGTTCTTC

J: TRBJ2-7
V: TRBV5-6
D: -
size: few
CDR3: CASSTGTLRAEQYF
DNA: TGTGCCAGCAGTACCGGGACACTTCGGGCCGAGCAGTACTTC

J: TRBJ2-7
V: TRBV3-1
D: -
size: -
CDR3: CASSLGDLAQYEQYF
DNA: TGTGCCAGCAGCCTGGGCGACCTAGCCCAGTACGAGCAGTACTTC

J: TRBJ1-1
V: TRBV9
D: TRBD1
size: many
CDR3: CASSVRGLDTEAFF
DNA: TGTGCCAGCAGCGTAAGGGGGCTGGACACTGAAGCTTTCTTT

J: TRBJ2-7
V: TRBV19
D: TRBD1
size: -
CDR3: CASSAGRGPGTYEQYF
DNA: TGTGCCAGTAGTGCCGGAAGGGGGCCAGGCACCTACGAGCAGTACTTC

J: TRBJ2-3
V: TRBV30
D: -
size: -
CDR3: CAWRGGSTDTQYF
DNA: TGTGCCTGGAGGGGGGGTAGCACAGATACGCAGTATTTT

J: TRBJ2-3
V: TRBV12-3/TRBV12-4
D: -
size: few
CDR3: CASTPDTQYF
DNA: TGTGCCAGCACTCCGGATACGCAGTATTTT

J: TRBJ2-1
V: TRBV3-1
D: -
size: few
CDR3: CASSLVPGQLGLVPDEQFF
DNA: TGTGCCAGCAGCCTGGTCCCGGGACAATTAGGACTAGTTCCTGATGAGCAGTTCTTC

J: TRBJ1-2
V: TRBV27
D: -
size: many
CDR3: CASSSGINYGYTF
DNA: TGTGCCAGCAGTTCGGGAATTAACTATGGCTACACCTTC

J: TRBJ2-7
V: TRBV15
D: -
size: -
CDR3: CATSERADPYEQYF
DNA: TGTGCCACCAGCGAAAGGGCAGATCCCTACGAGCAGTACTTC